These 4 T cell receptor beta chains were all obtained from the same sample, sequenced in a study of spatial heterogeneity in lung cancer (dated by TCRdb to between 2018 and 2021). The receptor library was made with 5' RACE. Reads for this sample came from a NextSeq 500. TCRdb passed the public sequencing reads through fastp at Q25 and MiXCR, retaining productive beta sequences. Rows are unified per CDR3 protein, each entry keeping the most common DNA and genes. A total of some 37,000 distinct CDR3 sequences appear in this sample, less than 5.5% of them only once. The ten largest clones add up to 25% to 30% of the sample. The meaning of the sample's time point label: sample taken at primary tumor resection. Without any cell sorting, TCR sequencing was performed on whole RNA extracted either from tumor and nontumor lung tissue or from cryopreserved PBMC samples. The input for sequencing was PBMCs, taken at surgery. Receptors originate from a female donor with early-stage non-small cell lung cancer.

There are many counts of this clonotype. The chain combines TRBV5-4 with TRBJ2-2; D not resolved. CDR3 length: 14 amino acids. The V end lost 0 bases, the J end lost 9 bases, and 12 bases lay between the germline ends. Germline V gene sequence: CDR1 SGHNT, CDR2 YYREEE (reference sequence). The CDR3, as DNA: TGTGCCAGCAGCTTGGGATCCCTTGGCCGGGAGCTGTTTTTT. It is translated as CASSLGSLGRELFF.

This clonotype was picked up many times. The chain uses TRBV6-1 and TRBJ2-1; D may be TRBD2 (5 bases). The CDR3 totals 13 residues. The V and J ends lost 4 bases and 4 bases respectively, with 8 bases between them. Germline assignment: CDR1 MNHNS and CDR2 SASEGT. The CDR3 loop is CASSVLDYNEQFF. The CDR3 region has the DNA TGTGCCAGCAGTGTACTAGATTACAATGAGCAGTTCTTC.

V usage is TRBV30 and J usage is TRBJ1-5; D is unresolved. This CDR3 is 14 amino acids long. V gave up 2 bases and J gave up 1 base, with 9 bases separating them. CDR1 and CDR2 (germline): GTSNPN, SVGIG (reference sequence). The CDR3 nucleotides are TGTGCCTGGAGTTTGACGGCCAGCAATCAGCCCCAGCATTTT. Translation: CAWSLTASNQPQHF.

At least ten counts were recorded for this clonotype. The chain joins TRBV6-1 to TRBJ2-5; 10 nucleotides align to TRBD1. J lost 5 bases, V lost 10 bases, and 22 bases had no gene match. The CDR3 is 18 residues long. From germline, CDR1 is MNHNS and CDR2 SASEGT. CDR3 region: CATSPGSGGTGARETQYF. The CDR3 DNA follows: TGTGCCACCTCTCCTGGCTCCGGGGGGACAGGGGCACGGGAGACCCAGTACTTC.